The T cell receptor (beta chain) described here comes from a study of T-cell reconstitution after alpha-beta-depleted transplantation in children. Using unique molecular identifiers, the investigators prepared the TCRbeta library. TCRdb re-derived calls from the PCR reads in MiXCR, one entry per CDR3 protein. The sample yields hundreds of thousands of distinct CDR3 sequences, about 12% seen once. The study's findings and limits: The origin of alpha-beta T cells about two months after transplant was reportedly several hundred expanded graft clones. The high TCRbeta diversity at day 60 in some patients came from surviving recipient T cells and thymic progenitors.

This clonotype was counted ten times or more. What it recognizes is unknown. This TCR was sampled from a girl aged 2-10 years with congenital amegakaryocytic thrombocytopenia, due to receive a stem cell transplant. The starting material was PBMCs, obtained before TCRalphabeta/CD19-depleted stem cell transplant.

CDR3 protein: CSALTGLNTEAFF. CDR3 DNA sequence: TGCAGCGCCCTAACAGGTCTGAACACTGAAGCTTTCTTT. V gene TRBV29-1 combines with J gene TRBJ1-1, with D perhaps matching TRBD1 (5 bases). This CDR3 comprises 13 residues. The germline V gene encodes CDR1 SQVTM and CDR2 ANQGSEA. Trimming stripped 7 bases from V and 0 bases from J, with 12 bases between.